This TCR beta chain was profiled in a study of blood T cell repertoires in COVID-19. In the authors' methods: Using reference gene primer amplification, nucleated cell counts were estimated. Measured with immunoSEQ multiplex PCR; TCRdb has only the in-frame clones, and not every one. For V, J and clone size, that table is used; D and trimming come from the DNA. The sample lists a few hundred thousand clones; approximately 85% were seen once. Participants came from roughly 25 US areas, aged about 18 to 95 years. Assignment of participants to cohorts was predicated upon participant-reported clinical history. Resolution of symptoms, clearance, or two negative PCRs was present in recovered Cohort 3 donors. The sample was PBMCs or T cells enriched from blood (not recorded which). This receptor was identified in a young woman who had recovered from COVID-19.

The CDR3 loop is CASSASGRAAGEQFF. The CDR3 DNA follows: TGTGCCAGCAGTGCCAGCGGGAGGGCAGCAGGAGAGCAGTTCTTC. The chain links TRBV2 to TRBJ2-1; 10 positions match TRBD2. CDR3 length: 15 amino acids. The trim removed 4 bases at V and 10 bases at J, leaving 10 bases unmatched. Germline CDR1 and CDR2: SNHLY and FYNNEI. The full variable domain, its missing parts supplied by reference TRBV2 and TRBJ2-1, is EPEVTQTPSHQVTQMGQEVILRCVPISNHLYFYWYRQILGQKVEFLVSFYNNEISEKSEIFDDQFSVERPDGSNFTLKIRSTKLEDSAMYFCASSASGRAAGEQFFGPGTRLTVL.